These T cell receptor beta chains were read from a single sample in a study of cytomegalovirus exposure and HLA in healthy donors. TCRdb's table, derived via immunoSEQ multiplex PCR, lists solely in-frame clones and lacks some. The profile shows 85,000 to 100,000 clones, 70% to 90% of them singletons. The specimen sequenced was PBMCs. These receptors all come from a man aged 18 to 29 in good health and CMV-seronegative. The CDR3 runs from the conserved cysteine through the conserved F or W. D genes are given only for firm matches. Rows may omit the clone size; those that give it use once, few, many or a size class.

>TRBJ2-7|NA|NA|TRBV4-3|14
TGCGCCAGCAGCCAAGATCTAAATAGATACGAGCAGTACTTC
CASSQDLNRYEQYF
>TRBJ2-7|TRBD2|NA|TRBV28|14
TGTGCCAGTATCCCGGGGGGGCCACCCTACGAGCAGCACTTC
CASIPGGPPYEQHF
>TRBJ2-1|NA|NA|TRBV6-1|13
TGTGCCGGAGTCAAGGACTCACACAATGAGCAGTTCTTC
CAGVKDSHNEQFF
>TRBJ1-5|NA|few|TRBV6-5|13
TGTGCCAGCAGTCGAGACAGTAATCAGCCCCAGCATTTT
CASSRDSNQPQHF
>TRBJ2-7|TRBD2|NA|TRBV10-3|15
TGTGCCATCAGTGGCGCAGCGGGAGGTTCCTACGAGCAGTACTTC
CAISGAAGGSYEQYF
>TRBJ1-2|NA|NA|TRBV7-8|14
TGTGCCAGCAGCTCCAGACAGGACGGCCATGGCTACACCTTC
CASSSRQDGHGYTF
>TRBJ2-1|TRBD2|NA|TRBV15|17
TGTGCCACCAGCAGAGTCCTGGCGGGAGGGCGGGTCAATGAGCAGTTCTTC
CATSRVLAGGRVNEQFF
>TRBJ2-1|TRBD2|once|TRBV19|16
TGTGCCAGTAGTATAACCCCAGGCGGGAGCAACAATGAGCAGTTCTTC
CASSITPGGSNNEQFF
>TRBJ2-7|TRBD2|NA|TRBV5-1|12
TGCGCCAGCAGCTCGGGGACTAGCGAGCAGTACTTC
CASSSGTSEQYF
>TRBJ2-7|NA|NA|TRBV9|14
TGTGCCAGCAGCGTAGCGGGATCCGACTACGAGCAGTACTTC
CASSVAGSDYEQYF
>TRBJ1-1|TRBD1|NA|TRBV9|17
TGTGCCAGCAGCGTAGGGGACAGGGGGCGAGAGAACACTGAAGCTTTCTTT
CASSVGDRGRENTEAFF
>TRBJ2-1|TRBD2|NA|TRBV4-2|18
TGTGCCAGCAGCCAAGATCGGGCGCCTATGACTAGCGGGAGTATAAAGTTCTTC
CASSQDRAPMTSGSIKFF
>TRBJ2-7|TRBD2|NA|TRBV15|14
TGTGCCACCAGCAGAGAGGGGACTAGCAGCGAGCAGTACTTC
CATSREGTSSEQYF
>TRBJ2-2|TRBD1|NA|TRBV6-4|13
TGTGCCAGCAGTAGGACAGGGACCGGGGAGCTGTTTTTT
CASSRTGTGELFF
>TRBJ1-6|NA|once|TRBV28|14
TGTGCCAGCAGCGCCCCCAGTTATAATTCACCCCTCCACTTT
CASSAPSYNSPLHF
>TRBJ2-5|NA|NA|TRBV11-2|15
TGTGCCAGCAGCCCCGGACCAGTAGCGCAAGAGACCCAGTACTTC
CASSPGPVAQETQYF
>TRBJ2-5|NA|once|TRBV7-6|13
TGTGCCAGCAGCCCCAGGGTGATTGAGACCCAGTACTTC
CASSPRVIETQYF
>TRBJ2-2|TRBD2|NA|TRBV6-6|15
TGTGCCAGCATTAGCGGGAGGTTCGGCACCGGGGAGCTGTTTTTT
CASISGRFGTGELFF
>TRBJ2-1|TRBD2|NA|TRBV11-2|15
TGTGCCAGCAGCTACGGGACTAGTGAGTATAGTGAGCAGTTCTTC
CASSYGTSEYSEQFF
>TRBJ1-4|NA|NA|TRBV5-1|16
TGCGCCAGCAGCGCCTCACAGAGAGGGAAAGACGAAAAACTGTTTTTT
CASSASQRGKDEKLFF
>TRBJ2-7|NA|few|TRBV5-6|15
TGTGCCAGCAGCCGCACGGTCGGGATCGGCTACGAGCAGTACTTC
CASSRTVGIGYEQYF
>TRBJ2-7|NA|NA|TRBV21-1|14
TGTGCCAGCAGCAGAGACATTCAAGGGGACGAGCAGTACTTC
CASSRDIQGDEQYF
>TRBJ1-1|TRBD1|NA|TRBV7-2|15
TGTGCCAGCAGCTTAGTACAGGGGGTTAGGACTGAAGCTTTCTTT
CASSLVQGVRTEAFF
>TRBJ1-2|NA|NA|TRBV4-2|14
TGTGCCAGCAGCCAACGCCGGCAGGACTATGGCTACACCTTC
CASSQRRQDYGYTF
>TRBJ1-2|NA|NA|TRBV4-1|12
TGCGCCAGCAGCCAAGTTGGGAGCGGCTACACCTTC
CASSQVGSGYTF
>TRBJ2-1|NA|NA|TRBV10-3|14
TGTGCCATCAGACCAGGGGTTTCCTACAATGAGCAGTTCTTC
CAIRPGVSYNEQFF
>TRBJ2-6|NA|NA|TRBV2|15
TGTGCCAGCAGTGAGACGGGGGCTGGGGCCAACGTCCTGACTTTC
CASSETGAGANVLTF
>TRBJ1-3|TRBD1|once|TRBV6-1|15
TGTGCCAGCATTTTAGGGGGCTGGAGAGGAAACACCATATATTTT
CASILGGWRGNTIYF
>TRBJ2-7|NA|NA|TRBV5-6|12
TGTGCCAGCAGCCCCCAGGGGTTCGAGCAGTACTTC
CASSPQGFEQYF
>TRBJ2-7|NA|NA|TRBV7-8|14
TGTGCCAGCAGCTTTAAGGGGCCCGCTTCCGAGCAGTACTTC
CASSFKGPASEQYF
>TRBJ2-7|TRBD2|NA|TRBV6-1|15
TGTGCCAGCAGTGCCACTAGCGGGAGCTCCTACGAGCAGTACTTC
CASSATSGSSYEQYF
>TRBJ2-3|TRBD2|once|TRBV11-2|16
TGTGCCAGCAGCCGGCTAGCGGGTTATAGCACAGATACGCAGTATTTT
CASSRLAGYSTDTQYF
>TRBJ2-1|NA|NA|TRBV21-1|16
TGTGCCAGCAGCTCTATAGCGGGAGGCTCCTACAATGAGCAGTTCTTC
CASSSIAGGSYNEQFF
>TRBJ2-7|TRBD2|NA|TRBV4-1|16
TGCGCCAGCAGCGCCTCGGACGGGACTAGCGACTACGAGCAGTACTTC
CASSASDGTSDYEQYF
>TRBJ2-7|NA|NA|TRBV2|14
TGTGCCACCGCACCCAGGGGAATGACCTACGAGCAGTACTTC
CATAPRGMTYEQYF
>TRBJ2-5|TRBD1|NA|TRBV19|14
TGTGCCAGTAGTCCCCAGAAATTGACAGGGCGCCTGTACTTC
CASSPQKLTGRLYF
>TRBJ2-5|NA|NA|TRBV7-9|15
TGTGCCAGCAGCGGAGCAGTGAGTTACGTCGAGACCCAGTACTTC
CASSGAVSYVETQYF
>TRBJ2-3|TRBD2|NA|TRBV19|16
TGTGCCAGTAGTATTTACCTAGCGGGAGGAACAGATACGCAGTATTTT
CASSIYLAGGTDTQYF